These 17 T cell receptor beta chains originate from one sample sequenced in a study of blood T cell repertoires in COVID-19. Measured with immunoSEQ multiplex PCR; TCRdb has only the in-frame clones, and not every one. The top ten clones hold over 15% of a sample with 40,000 to 55,000 clones, over 70% of them seen once. Sequencing input: peripheral blood. Every receptor here comes from an older man with acute or convalescent COVID-19.

This chain links TRBV27 with TRBJ1-6; D call uncertain. Germline CDR1 MNHEY, CDR2 SMNVEV (reference sequence). The CDR3 loop spans 12 amino acids. V lost 3 bases and J lost 8, with 5 bases in between. CDR3 in DNA: TGTGCCAGCAGTTTCCCCGATTCACCCCTCCACTTT. Protein: CASSFPDSPLHF.

This clone was seen once. The chain is built from TRBV13 and TRBJ1-1, with 7 bases aligning to TRBD1. The J segment lost 1 base and the V segment lost 4 bases, leaving 9 bases of the junction unmatched. The length of the CDR3 is 16 residues. CDR1 and CDR2 (germline): PRHDT, FYEKMQ (reference sequence). The CDR3: CASSSTARTGNTEAFF. Here the CDR3 DNA reads TGTGCCAGCAGCTCAACGGCACGGACAGGGAACACTGAAGCTTTCTTT.

The table lists this clone with a few counts. The rearrangement joins TRBV7-3 to TRBJ1-6; possible D gene TRBD1, 6 bases. The V and J ends lost 5 bases and 6 bases respectively, with 14 bases between them. The germline V gene has CDR1 SGHTA and CDR2 FQGTGA. The CDR3 runs to 15 residues. CDR3 in DNA: TGTGCCAGCAGCCGTACAGGGACGGGTAATTCACCCCTCCACTTT. Its translation is CASSRTGTGNSPLHF.

This chain uses TRBV5-3 with TRBJ2-7; 10 bases fit TRBD2. TRBV5-3 qualifies as an ORF whose function is uncertain. With V trimmed by 0 bases and J by 0 bases, 6 bases remained unmatched. The CDR3 covers 17 residues. The CDR3 is CARSLEEAGGSSYEQYF. CDR3 coding DNA: TGTGCCAGAAGCTTGGAGGAAGCGGGGGGGTCCTCCTACGAGCAGTACTTC.

The chain joins TRBV3-1 (or the pseudogene TRBV3-2) to TRBJ1-1; D unresolved. This CDR3 is 12 amino acids long. The ends were cut back, 6 bases at V and 5 bases at J, with 10 bases in the middle. Germline V gives CDR1 LGHDT, CDR2 YNNKEL (reference sequence). The CDR3: CASSRGSTEAFF. The CDR3 bases are TGTGCCAGCAGTCGGGGTAGTACTGAAGCTTTCTTT.

The chain is built from TRBV28 and TRBJ2-7; D ambiguous. Germline V gives CDR1 MDHEN, CDR2 SYDVKM. The V end lost 7 bases, the J end lost 1 base, and 8 bases lay between the germline ends. This CDR3 is 12 amino acids long. The CDR3 nucleotides read TGTGCCAGCAAGGCGGAGTCCTACGAGCAGTACTTC. Its protein is CASKAESYEQYF.

The chain carries TRBV6-4 and TRBJ2-2, with D tentatively TRBD1 (6 bases). Germline V CDR1 and CDR2: MRHNA, SNTAGT. Trimming cost V 4 bases and J 3 bases, with 6 bases left between them. This CDR3 region has 13 residues. The CDR3: CASSAGDTGELFF. The CDR3 DNA reads TGTGCCAGCAGTGCAGGGGACACCGGGGAGCTGTTTTTT.

The gene calls are TRBV6-6 and TRBJ1-6; possibly TRBD1 for D (5 bases). CDR1 MNHNY and CDR2 SVGAGI come from the germline V gene (reference sequence). This CDR3 has 13 amino acids. V lost 7 bases to trimming and J lost 13 bases, with 17 bases between them. The chain's CDR3 is CASTTQGGPPLHF. As DNA, the CDR3 is TGTGCCAGCACCACCCAGGGCGGTCCGCCCCTCCACTTT.

The rearrangement uses TRBV6-1 and TRBJ1-3; weak D call: TRBD1 (5 bases). The CDR3 is 17 amino acids. The V gene's germline CDR1 is MNHNS and CDR2 SASEGT. V lost 4 bases and J lost 2, with 18 bases in between. This chain's CDR3 is CASSAYLPGQAGNTIYF. In DNA form, the CDR3 reads TGTGCCAGCAGTGCCTACCTGCCAGGACAAGCTGGAAACACCATATATTTT.

The gene calls are TRBV4-2 and TRBJ1-4, with TRBD1 matching over 9 bases. The ends lost 4 bases at V and 5 bases at J; junction bases unmatched: 5. Germline V gene data show CDR1 as LGHNA and CDR2 as YNFKEQ. This CDR3 region has 15 residues. The CDR3 here is CASSPGQGKNEKLFF. CDR3 bases: TGTGCCAGCAGCCCGGGACAGGGAAAAAATGAAAAACTGTTTTTT.

The V and J genes are TRBV5-6 and TRBJ2-7; 7 bases line up with TRBD1. V shed 4 bases and J 1 base; nucleotides not matched to a gene: 5. Looked up from germline, CDR1 is SGHDT and CDR2 is YYEEEE. The CDR3 is 14 residues long. The CDR3 sequence is CASSPMDRSYEQYF. The CDR3 nucleotides read TGTGCCAGCAGCCCCATGGACAGGTCCTACGAGCAGTACTTC.

The genes are TRBV9 and TRBJ2-2; 8 nucleotides agree with TRBD2. The germline V gene has CDR1 SGDLS and CDR2 YYNGEE. CDR3 size: 14 residues. With V trimmed by 2 bases and J by 3 bases, 0 bases remained unmatched. The CDR3 DNA reads as TGTGCCAGCAGCGTGCGGGGGGACACCGGGGAGCTGTTTTTT. It yields the protein CASSVRGDTGELFF.

On this clone: The identical CDR3 is also encoded by other nucleotide sequences in the sample. This rearrangement joins TRBV7-2 to TRBJ2-1; D may be TRBD2 (6 bases). V gave up 4 bases and J gave up 3 bases, with 10 bases separating them. CDR1 and CDR2 from the germline V gene are SGHTA and FQGNSA. The CDR3 extends over 14 amino acids. CDR3 sequence (DNA): TGTGCCAGCAGCTCGGGACTTCTCTACAATGAGCAGTTCTTC. As protein: CASSSGLLYNEQFF.

This clone has a single count. The chain combines TRBV18 with TRBJ1-4, with TRBD1 matching over 9 bases. Germline V gene lookup returns CDR1 KGHSH and CDR2 LQKENI. This CDR3 has 15 amino acids. Unmatched junction bases numbered 8, after V lost 5 bases and J lost 7 bases. CDR3 amino acids: CASSFAGTGTEKLFF. The CDR3 nucleotides are TGTGCCAGCTCATTTGCCGGGACAGGGACTGAAAAACTGTTTTTT.

V is TRBV5-5 and J is TRBJ1-1; no firm D call. CDR3 length equals 14 residues. CDR1 and CDR2 (germline): SGHKS, YYEKEE (reference sequence). V shed 1 base and J shed 3 bases, with 10 bases lying between them. CDR3 in DNA: TGTGCCAGCAGCTTGACGGAGGTGTACACTGAAGCTTTCTTT. It codes for CASSLTEVYTEAFF.

The chain couples TRBV19 to TRBJ2-5, with TRBD1 matching over 9 bases. This CDR3 region has 14 residues. Germline trimming cut 5 bases from V and 9 bases from J; bases unmatched to any gene: 10. Germline V gene data show CDR1 as LNHDA and CDR2 as SQIVND (reference sequence). The CDR3 DNA reads TGTGCCAGTAGTTCCGGGACAGGGTCCACGGCCCAGTACTTC. Translating it yields CASSSGTGSTAQYF.

This clone has a handful of counts. The rearrangement joins TRBV6-6 to TRBJ2-7; D gene ambiguous. The V and J ends lost 6 bases and 6 bases respectively, with 9 bases between them. This CDR3 region has 11 residues. CDR1 MNHNY and CDR2 SVGAGI come from the germline V gene (reference sequence). The CDR3 sequence: CASRQSGEQYF. CDR3 DNA: TGTGCCAGCAGGCAATCGGGCGAGCAGTACTTC.